Below are 21 T cell receptor beta chains sequenced from a single sample in a study of Tregs in tolerant kidney transplant recipients. The nonmyeloablative bone marrow transplants came from related graft donors, with transient mixed chimerism. Sequencing was performed with immunoSEQ multiplex PCR; in TCRdb, only in-frame clones are kept and a portion is missing. Its listing shows 30,000 to 40,000 clones. The specimen comprised CD4+ T cells from blood (PBMCs), sampled 24 months after the transplant. These TCRs come from a human patient who received a combined kidney and bone marrow transplant. The T cells may come from the graft donor.

CDR3 residues: CASSYSKREGRETQYF. The DNA read from the CDR3 is TGTGCCAGCAGTTACTCCAAGCGGGAGGGCCGTGAGACC. This chain uses TRBV6-2 or TRBV6-3 with TRBJ2-5, with 10 bases lining up with TRBD2. Read data end 3 residues before the CDR3 end; the end is taken from the germline J gene. With V trimmed by 0 bases and J by 5 bases, 6 bases remained unmatched. This CDR3 region has 16 residues. Germline V lookup: CDR1 MNHEY, CDR2 SVGEGT.

Regarding this clone: The read halts 3 residues ahead of the CDR3 end, with the missing end drawn from the germline J gene. The chain has TRBV5-1 and TRBJ2-7; 10 nucleotides agree with TRBD1. The trim removed 4 bases at V and 3 bases at J, leaving 4 bases unmatched. CDR1 and CDR2 from the germline V gene are SGHRS and YFSETQ. There are 14 residues in the CDR3. Partial CDR3 DNA: TGCGCCAGCAGCCCCCGGGACAGGGGCTACGAG. Its translation: CASSPRDRGYE. The whole CDR3 sequence reads CASSPRDRGYEQYF.

Regarding this clone: The read ends 3 residues early relative to the CDR3; the germline J gene fills the gap. The chain joins TRBV5-1 to TRBJ2-6; the match to TRBD1 covers 10 bases. Germline CDR1 SGHRS, CDR2 YFSETQ. The CDR3 spans 16 residues. J gave up 3 bases and V 4 bases, and 4 bases lay outside the gene matches. The CDR3 region is CASSTTGGFGANVLTF. Partial CDR3 DNA: TGCGCCAGCAGCACGACAGGGGGCTTTGGGGCCAACGTC.

To note about this clone: The missing CDR3 end, 3 residues past where the read stops, is filled in from the germline J gene. The chain couples TRBV20-1 to TRBJ2-1; D may be TRBD2 (6 bases). The germline V gene encodes CDR1 DFQATT and CDR2 SNEGSKA (reference sequence). V was cut by 0 bases and J by 6 bases, with 9 bases left in between. The length of the CDR3 is 13 residues. The part of the CDR3 DNA that was read is TGCAGTGCTAGAGATGGACTAATCAATGAG. This sequence encodes CSARDGLINE. The full-length CDR3 reads as CSARDGLINEQFF.

This clone is labeled medium-sized based on frequency. The DNA read from the CDR3 is TGTGCCTGGAGTCCAGGGGGTTCTGGGGCCAACGTC. Protein: CAWSPGGSGANV. The full CDR3 protein reads CAWSPGGSGANVLTF. The J gene is TRBJ2-6, the V gene TRBV30; 7 bases fit TRBD1. Read coverage stops 3 residues before the CDR3 terminus; the germline J gene supplies the remainder. Trimming at V came to 2 bases and at J to 1 base, leaving 2 bases not matched to a gene. Germline CDR1 reads GTSNPN; CDR2 reads SVGIG (reference sequence). The CDR3 spans 15 residues.

As concerns this clone: The read finishes 3 residues shy of the CDR3 end, and the germline J gene is used to complete it. The V and J genes are TRBV11-1 and TRBJ2-1; D is perhaps TRBD2 (6 bases). The germline CDR1 and CDR2 sequences are SGHAT and FQDESV (reference sequence). The V and J ends lost 5 bases and 8 bases respectively, with 16 bases between them. This CDR3 comprises 14 residues. The CDR3 bases that were read are TGTGCCAGCAGCCCCGGAGAGCGGAGGGATGAG. This encodes CASSPGERRDE. The whole CDR3 sequence reads CASSPGERRDEQFF.

With respect to this clone: The read is 3 residues too short to cover the CDR3 end, so that end is filled in from the germline J gene. V gene TRBV7-6 combines with J gene TRBJ2-5, with no clear D. The CDR3 sequence is 14 residues long. Germline V lookup: CDR1 SGHVS, CDR2 FNYEAQ. The V end was cut by 5 bases, the J end by 2 bases, with 12 bases between. The CDR3 DNA, read in part, is TGTGCCAGCAGCCCGACGACTGGACAAGAGACC. As protein: CASSPTTGQET. The full CDR3 reads CASSPTTGQETQYF.

On this clone: The junction departs from germline at one end; a sequencing error may be responsible. The read terminates 3 residues ahead of where the CDR3 ends, so the germline J gene completes it. The V call is TRBV4-2, the J call TRBJ2-5, with 9 bases identical to TRBD2. The CDR3 is made up of 14 amino acids. Germline CDR1 and CDR2: LGHNA and YNFKEQ. The CDR3: CASSQQAGGETQYF. The covered CDR3 bases are TGCGCCAGCAGCCAACAGGCGGGGGGGGAGACC.

Regarding this clone: The DNA ends 3 residues before the CDR3 does, and the rest of the CDR3 is filled in from the germline J gene. The chain combines TRBV5-4 with TRBJ2-5, with D uncertain. The ends were cut back, 5 bases at V and 5 bases at J, with 13 bases in the middle. The CDR3 contains 13 residues. Germline-derived CDR1 and CDR2 are SGHNT and YYREEE (reference sequence). CDR3 DNA (partial): TGTGCCAGCAGATGGGCTGGAGCTGAGACC. It codes for CASRWAGAET. The entire CDR3 protein is CASRWAGAETQYF.

About this clone itself: The read terminates 3 residues ahead of where the CDR3 ends, so the germline J gene completes it. This chain connects TRBV7-3 to TRBJ2-1; 7 bases line up with TRBD2. The CDR3 sequence is 17 residues long. Germline V gives CDR1 SGHTA, CDR2 FQGTGA. J lost 0 bases, V lost 3 bases, and 8 bases had no gene match. The part of the CDR3 DNA that was read is TGTGCCAGCAGCTTGCCAACTAGCGAGATCTCCTACAATGAG. Its translation: CASSLPTSEISYNE. The complete CDR3 protein is CASSLPTSEISYNEQFF.

This clone counts as medium-sized by frequency. Coverage ceases 3 residues before the CDR3 finishes, and the germline J gene fills in the end. The rearrangement uses TRBV5-1 and TRBJ2-3; tentatively, D is TRBD1 (5 bases). The V end lost 0 bases, the J end lost 8 bases, and 16 bases lay between the germline ends. This CDR3 region has 15 residues. In germline, CDR1 is SGHRS, CDR2 YFSETQ. CDR3 bases read: TGCGCCAGCAGCTTGGGGCTACAGGCCGGCGGTACG. This translates into CASSLGLQAGGT. The full-length CDR3 reads as CASSLGLQAGGTQYF.

With respect to this clone: With the read ending 3 residues before the CDR3 end, the germline J gene is used to fill in that end. This chain joins TRBV20-1 and TRBJ2-1; 7 bases fit TRBD1. Germline assignment: CDR1 DFQATT and CDR2 SNEGSKA (reference sequence). J lost 2 bases, V lost 5 bases, and 12 bases had no gene match. The CDR3 spans 16 residues. Partial CDR3 DNA: TGCAGTGCTTCACAGGGGATTAAAATCCCCTACAATGAG. Translated: CSASQGIKIPYNE. Given in full, the CDR3 is CSASQGIKIPYNEQFF.

Of note for this clone: The read terminates 3 residues before the CDR3 end, so the remaining end is supplied by the germline J gene. The rearrangement uses TRBV12-3 or TRBV12-4 and TRBJ2-2; TRBD2 matches 7 bases. The CDR3 spans 15 residues. V trimming: 7 bases; J trimming: 2 bases; junction bases outside the gene matches: 7. The sequenced CDR3 bases are TGTGCCAGCACCGCGGCTAGCGGAAACACCGGGGAG. Translated: CASTAASGNTGE. From start to end, the CDR3 is CASTAASGNTGELFF.

In regard to this clone: Sequencing ends 3 residues short of the CDR3 end; the germline J gene provides the rest. The chain is built from TRBV6-2 or TRBV6-3 and TRBJ2-7; D is ambiguous. The CDR3 totals 11 residues. The germline gives CDR1 MNHEY, CDR2 SVGEGT. Trimming took off 2 bases at V and 6 bases at J, with 5 bases between the two ends. The part of the CDR3 DNA that was read is TGTGCCAGCAGTTACAGGGCCGAG. It yields the protein CASSYRAE. The whole CDR3 is CASSYRAEQYF.

A word on this clone: The read terminates 3 residues ahead of where the CDR3 ends, so the germline J gene completes it. The chain recombines TRBV29-1 with TRBJ2-1, with TRBD2 matching 14 bases. The CDR3 contains 15 residues. The V segment lost 6 bases and the J segment 9 bases; nucleotides outside the gene matches: 10. Germline V gene lookup returns CDR1 SQVTM and CDR2 ANQGSEA. Partial CDR3 DNA: TGCAGCGTCAGCAGCCACGGACTAGCGGGAGGTGAG. This sequence encodes CSVSSHGLAGGE. In full, the CDR3 is CSVSSHGLAGGEQFF.

A remark on this clone: The CDR3 end is not reached by the read, which stops 3 residues before it; the germline J gene fills it in. This chain uses TRBV5-4 with TRBJ2-7; 10 bases line up with TRBD2. From germline, CDR1 is SGHNT and CDR2 YYREEE (reference sequence). The CDR3 runs 15 residues. V lost 4 bases to trimming and J lost 0 bases; unmatched junction nucleotides: 4. CDR3 DNA (partial): TGTGCCAGCAGCCCAACTAGCGGGGCCTCCTACGAG. Its protein is CASSPTSGASYE. The complete CDR3 protein is CASSPTSGASYEQYF.

Regarding this clone: The read terminates 3 residues ahead of where the CDR3 ends, so the germline J gene completes it. V usage is TRBV7-2 and J usage is TRBJ2-7; the match to TRBD2 covers 10 bases. This CDR3 comprises 15 residues. V shed 7 bases, J shed 6 bases, and the junction held 12 bases outside the gene matches. Germline CDR1 SGHTA, CDR2 FQGNSA. CDR3 DNA, as far as it was read: TGTGCCAGCACCCTCCGTCTAGCGGGAGTGGGCGAG. The encoded protein is CASTLRLAGVGE. The entire CDR3 sequence reads CASTLRLAGVGEQYF.

The CDR3 region is CSVGGLEQYF. The part of the CDR3 DNA that was read is TGCAGTGTTGGCGGTCTCGAG. The J gene is TRBJ2-7, the V gene TRBV20-1; D is unclear. The read falls 3 residues short of the CDR3 end, and the missing part is taken from the germline J gene. V was trimmed by 7 bases and J by 6 bases, leaving 10 bases between them. The germline V gene has CDR1 DFQATT and CDR2 SNEGSKA (reference sequence). This CDR3 has 10 residues.

As to this clone: Sequencing ends 3 residues short of the CDR3 end; the germline J gene provides the rest. The chain is built from TRBV7-2 and TRBJ1-4; possibly TRBD1 for D (6 bases). CDR3 length equals 13 residues. Trimming removed 3 bases at V and 5 bases at J, with 7 bases between. Looked up from germline, CDR1 is SGHTA and CDR2 is FQGNSA. The CDR3 loop is CASSLDRNEKLFF. The DNA read from the CDR3 is TGTGCCAGCAGCTTGGACAGAAATGAAAAA.

Worth noting for this clone: The read comes to an end 3 residues before the CDR3 does, leaving the germline J gene to fill in the end. The chain is built from TRBV19 and TRBJ2-1; 10 positions match TRBD2. The CDR3 runs 15 residues. The V and J ends lost 4 bases and 6 bases, in that order; junction bases with no gene match: 6. Germline CDR1 is LNHDA and CDR2 is SQIVND (reference sequence). CDR3 sequence reads: CASSTIAGGLNEQFF. The CDR3 bases that were read are TGTGCCAGTAGTACCATAGCGGGAGGCCTCAATGAG.

Points on this clone: The read terminates 3 residues before the CDR3 end, so the remaining end is supplied by the germline J gene. This rearrangement joins TRBV5-1 to TRBJ1-1; TRBD1 matches at 9 bases. V shed 4 bases, J shed 0 bases, and the junction held 1 base outside the gene matches. The CDR3 totals 14 residues. Germline V gene data show CDR1 as SGHRS and CDR2 as YFSETQ. The part of the CDR3 DNA that was read is TGCGCCAGCAGCAGGGACAGGGTGAACACTGAA. Amino acid sequence: CASSRDRVNTE. Given in full, the CDR3 is CASSRDRVNTEAFF.